This is a list of T cell receptor beta chains from one sample in a study of T cell responses to AZD1222 COVID-19 vaccine. The method was immunoSEQ multiplex PCR; TCRdb's version includes in-frame clones alone and lacks a portion of them. This table has tens of thousands of clones, about 79% appearing once. The sequenced sample was peripheral blood, obtained on day 0 of AZD1222 vaccination. All receptors derive from an adult in good health. Both conserved end residues are part of each CDR3. The D gene is left open where the match is weak. Not every row has a clone size; where given, it reads once, few, many or a size class.

cdr3_length j_call d_call clone_size v_call cdr3_nt cdr3_aa
15 TRBJ2-5 NA once TRBV2 TGTGCCAGCAGTGGCGGGACGCCCGGCAAAGAGACCCAGTACTTC CASSGGTPGKETQYF
13 TRBJ1-3 NA once TRBV30 TGTGCCTGGGTTCCTATCTCTGGAAACACCATATATTTT CAWVPISGNTIYF
13 TRBJ1-1 TRBD1 NA TRBV7-9 TGTGCCAGCAGTCGGACAGGGATCACTGAAGCTTTCTTT CASSRTGITEAFF
17 TRBJ2-1 TRBD2 NA TRBV13 TGTGCCAGCAGCTTAAGGCGCGGGAGGGGACTTAGGGATGAGCAGTTCTTC CASSLRRGRGLRDEQFF
13 TRBJ1-1 TRBD1 NA TRBV3-1/TRBV3-2 TGTGCCAGCAGCCACACAGGGGGAACTGAAGCTTTCTTT CASSHTGGTEAFF
14 TRBJ1-2 TRBD1 NA TRBV9 TGTGCCAGCAGCGTAGGGGAGGGGGCTCGGGGCTACACCTTC CASSVGEGARGYTF
14 TRBJ2-1 NA NA TRBV27 TGTGCCAGCAGTTTAGGAGGCGGCTACAATGAGCAGTTCTTC CASSLGGGYNEQFF
15 TRBJ2-7 NA NA TRBV19 TGTGCCAGTAGTATTGCAGGGTCGGCGTCCTACGAGCAGTACTTC CASSIAGSASYEQYF
16 TRBJ2-2 NA NA TRBV10-3 TGTGCCATCAGTGGCCTAGCGCCTACGAACACCGGGGAGCTGTTTTTT CAISGLAPTNTGELFF
14 TRBJ2-7 NA NA TRBV5-6 TGTGCCAGCAGCCCCAGTCCAGGGTACTACGAGCAGTACTTC CASSPSPGYYEQYF
14 TRBJ2-3 TRBD2 NA TRBV7-3 TGTGCCAGCAGCTTGAGCGGGGGCACAGATACGCAGTATTTT CASSLSGGTDTQYF
14 TRBJ1-5 NA NA TRBV7-2 TGTGCCAGCAACCCTTTTGGAGGGGATCAGCCCCAGCATTTT CASNPFGGDQPQHF
12 TRBJ2-7 NA NA TRBV19 TGTGCCAGCCGGGACATTGACTACGAGCAGTACTTC CASRDIDYEQYF
15 TRBJ2-1 NA NA TRBV2 TGTGCCAGCAGTGAGGGGGAGTTCGCCTACAATGAGCAGTTCTTC CASSEGEFAYNEQFF
16 TRBJ2-7 NA NA TRBV7-6 TGTGCCAGCAGCTTAGATCCCTACGAGATAAGCTACGAGCAGTACTTC CASSLDPYEISYEQYF
17 TRBJ1-5 NA NA TRBV28 TGTGCCAGCAGTTTAAGGATCTGGGGGACACCCAATCAGCCCCAGCATTTT CASSLRIWGTPNQPQHF
13 TRBJ2-3 NA NA TRBV12-3/TRBV12-4 TGTGCCAGCAGTTTTATGAGCACAGATACGCAGTATTTT CASSFMSTDTQYF
14 TRBJ1-1 NA NA TRBV9 TGTGCCAGCAGCGTAGAAAGCATGAACACTGAAGCTTTCTTT CASSVESMNTEAFF
18 TRBJ2-1 NA NA TRBV19 TGTGCCAGTACCCTACAGGGGTCCTTAGGAGCGGGGCACAATGAGCAGTTCTTC CASTLQGSLGAGHNEQFF
14 TRBJ1-6 NA NA TRBV7-9 TGTGCCAGCAGCTCTCCTTACCGGGGGCGTACCCTCCACTTT CASSSPYRGRTLHF
11 TRBJ1-4 NA NA TRBV7-9 TGTGCCAGCAGCTTAAATGAAAAACTGTTTTTT CASSLNEKLFF
13 TRBJ1-4 NA NA TRBV6-6 TGTGCCAGCAGTTATCAGGAAAATGAAAAACTGTTTTTT CASSYQENEKLFF
18 TRBJ2-6 TRBD1 NA TRBV27 TGTGCCAGCAGTTCTAACAGACAGGGAACCGCTGGGGCCAACGTCCTGACTTTC CASSSNRQGTAGANVLTF
15 TRBJ2-2 NA few TRBV7-6 TGTGCCAGCAGCATTAGATCGATGGGCACCGGGGAGCTGTTTTTT CASSIRSMGTGELFF
13 TRBJ2-3 NA NA TRBV10-3 TGTGCCATCAGGGGGTCTTCCACAGATACGCAGTATTTT CAIRGSSTDTQYF
15 TRBJ1-5 NA NA TRBV7-2 TGTGCCAGCAGCTCGCTGGGGGTGGGCAATCAGCCCCAGCATTTT CASSSLGVGNQPQHF
15 TRBJ1-1 NA NA TRBV4-3 TGCGCCAGCAGCCTTCGCGTACAGGGGAACACTGAAGCTTTCTTT CASSLRVQGNTEAFF
13 TRBJ1-2 NA NA TRBV6-6 TGTGCCAGCAGTTACGGAGAGGGAGGCGGCTACACCTTC CASSYGEGGGYTF
15 TRBJ1-5 NA NA TRBV5-1 TGCGCCAGCAGCTTGGTCCCGGGAAGCAATCAGCCCCAGCATTTT CASSLVPGSNQPQHF
14 TRBJ2-1 NA once TRBV29-1 TGCAGCGTTGGGGATAGCGTAGTCAATTATGAGCAGTTCTTC CSVGDSVVNYEQFF
14 TRBJ1-1 NA NA TRBV11-2 TGTGCCAGCAGCTTACAAGGGGGAGACACTGAAGCTTTCTTT CASSLQGGDTEAFF
16 TRBJ1-1 NA NA TRBV6-5 TGTGCCAGCAGTTACTCGAGCACCACGACGAACACTGAAGCTTTCTTT CASSYSSTTTNTEAFF
16 TRBJ2-1 NA NA TRBV5-1 TGCGCCAGCAGCTTGGGGGCGGGACCCTCCTACAATGAGCAGTTCTTC CASSLGAGPSYNEQFF
15 TRBJ2-2 TRBD1 NA TRBV2 TGTGCCAGCAGTCCTGACAGGGCTAACACCGGGGAGCTGTTTTTT CASSPDRANTGELFF
13 TRBJ2-7 TRBD1 NA TRBV29-1 TGCAGCGTACTGACAGGGGAGTCCTACGAGCAGTACTTC CSVLTGESYEQYF
11 TRBJ2-1 NA NA TRBV10-3 TGTGCCATCAGTCAGGGGAATGAGCAGTTCTTC CAISQGNEQFF
14 TRBJ1-6 NA NA TRBV7-2 TGTGCCAGCAGCACGGACGGATCTTATTCACCCCTCCACTTT CASSTDGSYSPLHF
13 TRBJ1-3 NA NA TRBV28 TGTGCCAGCAGTTTATTGGGTGGAAACACCATATATTTT CASSLLGGNTIYF
14 TRBJ1-5 NA NA TRBV30 TGTGCCTGGAGTGGTCCCGGGCCGAATCAGCCCCAGCATTTT CAWSGPGPNQPQHF
14 TRBJ1-2 NA NA TRBV6-1 TGTGCCAGCAGGGAAGGGGGATCTAACTATGGCTACACCTTC CASREGGSNYGYTF
14 TRBJ2-4 NA NA TRBV6-5 TGTGCCAGCGCCCTTGGAGGTTCGTTTCACATTCAGTACTTC CASALGGSFHIQYF
14 TRBJ1-3 TRBD1 NA TRBV18 TGTGCCAGCTCACCGGACAGGGTGAGAAACACCATATATTTT CASSPDRVRNTIYF